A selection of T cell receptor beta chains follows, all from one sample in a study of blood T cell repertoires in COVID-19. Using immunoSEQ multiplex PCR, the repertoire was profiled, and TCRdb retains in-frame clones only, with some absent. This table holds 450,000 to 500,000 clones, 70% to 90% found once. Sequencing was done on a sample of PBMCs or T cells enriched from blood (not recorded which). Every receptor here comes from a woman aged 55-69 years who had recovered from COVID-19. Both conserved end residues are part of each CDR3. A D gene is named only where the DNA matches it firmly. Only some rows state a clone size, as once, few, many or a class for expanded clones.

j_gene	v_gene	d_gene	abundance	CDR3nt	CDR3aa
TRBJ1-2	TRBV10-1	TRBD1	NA	TGCGCCAGCTCCAGGGGGGAGAACTATGGCTACACCTTC	CASSRGENYGYTF
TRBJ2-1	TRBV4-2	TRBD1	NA	TGTGCCAGCAGCCATTCGGACAGGGGGCCGTACAATGAGCAGTTCTTC	CASSHSDRGPYNEQFF
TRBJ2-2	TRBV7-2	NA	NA	TGTGCCAGCAGCACAGGCCGGTTCGGGGAGCTGTTTTTT	CASSTGRFGELFF
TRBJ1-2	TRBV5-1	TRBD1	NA	TGCGCCAGCAGCTTGGGGACAGGAAACTATGGCTACACCTTC	CASSLGTGNYGYTF
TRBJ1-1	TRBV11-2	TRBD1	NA	TGTGCCAGCAGCTTAGGCCGGGGACAGGGGTACACTGAAGCTTTCTTT	CASSLGRGQGYTEAFF
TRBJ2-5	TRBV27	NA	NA	TGTGCCAGCAGCCCCTCAGGGGAGACCCAGTACTTC	CASSPSGETQYF
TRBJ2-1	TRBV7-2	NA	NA	TGTGCCAGCAGCAATAGCGGAAGCTCCTACAATGAGCAGTTCTTC	CASSNSGSSYNEQFF
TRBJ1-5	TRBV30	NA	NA	TGTGCCTGGAGTGTACAGCCTAATCAGCCCCAGCATTTT	CAWSVQPNQPQHF
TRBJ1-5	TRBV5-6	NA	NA	TGTGCCAGCAGCTTGGGTTGGACAAAGTCCAATCAGCCCCAGCATTTT	CASSLGWTKSNQPQHF
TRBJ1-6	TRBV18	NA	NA	TGTGCCAGCTCACCACGGGAGGGCTATAATTCACCCCTCCACTTT	CASSPREGYNSPLHF
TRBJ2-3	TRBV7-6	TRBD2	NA	TGTGCCAGCAGCGGGGGGGGACTAGCGGCAGATACGCAGTATTTT	CASSGGGLAADTQYF
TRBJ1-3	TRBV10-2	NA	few	TGCGCCAGCAGTAGCTTCTCTGGAAACACCATATATTTT	CASSSFSGNTIYF
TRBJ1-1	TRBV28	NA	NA	TGTGCCAGCGTGGGGCTGGCGAACACTGAAGCTTTCTTT	CASVGLANTEAFF
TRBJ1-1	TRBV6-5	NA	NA	TGTGCCAGCAGGGCGGGGAATTTCGCTGAAGCTTTCTTT	CASRAGNFAEAFF
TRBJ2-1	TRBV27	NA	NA	TGTGCCAGCAGTCACACCGGGGGGCGTTACAATGAGCAGTTCTTC	CASSHTGGRYNEQFF
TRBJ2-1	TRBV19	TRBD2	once	TGTGCCTCCAAACTAGCGGGGGTGTACAATGAGCAGTTCTTC	CASKLAGVYNEQFF
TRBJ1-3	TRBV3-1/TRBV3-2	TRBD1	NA	TGTGCCAGCAGCCCTCGGGACAGGATATTACCTGGAAACACCATATATTTT	CASSPRDRILPGNTIYF
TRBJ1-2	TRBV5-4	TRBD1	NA	TGTGCCAGCAGCTTACCGGGACAGATTAACTATGGCTACACCTTC	CASSLPGQINYGYTF
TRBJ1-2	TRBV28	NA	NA	TGTGCCAGCAGCTCCGACAAGATCTACACCTTC	CASSSDKIYTF
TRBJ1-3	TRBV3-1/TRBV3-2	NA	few	TGTGCCAGCAGCCAAGCCAGCTCTGGAAACACCATATATTTT	CASSQASSGNTIYF
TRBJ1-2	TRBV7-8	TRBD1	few	TGTGCCAGCAGCCTCGACAGGGGTAGCAGCTACACCTTC	CASSLDRGSSYTF
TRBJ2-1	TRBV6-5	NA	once	TGTGCCAGGCAGGGTTACAATGAGCAGTTCTTC	CARQGYNEQFF
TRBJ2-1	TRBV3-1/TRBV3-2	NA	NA	TGTGCCAGCAGCCTAATGTCGGGACACCCTCCCAATGAGCAGTTCTTC	CASSLMSGHPPNEQFF
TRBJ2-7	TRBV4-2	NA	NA	TGTGCCAGCAGCCATAACAGGGCCTCCTACGAGCAGTACTTC	CASSHNRASYEQYF
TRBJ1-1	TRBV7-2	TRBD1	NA	TGTGCCAGCAGCCGGGGGGCCTTGACAGGGGGCAGAGAAGCTTTCTTT	CASSRGALTGGREAFF
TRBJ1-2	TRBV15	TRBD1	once	TGTGCCACCAGCAGAGAAGGACAGGGCTATGGCTACACCTTC	CATSREGQGYGYTF
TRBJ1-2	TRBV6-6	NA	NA	TGTGCCAGCACCTACACCCAGACAGACGCCTATGGCTACACCTTC	CASTYTQTDAYGYTF
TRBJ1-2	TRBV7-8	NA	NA	TGTGCCAGCAGCCCAACAGGTCCAGCCTATGGCTACACCTTC	CASSPTGPAYGYTF
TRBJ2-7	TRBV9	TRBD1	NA	TGTGCCAGCAGCCCCCGGGACAGCCAACTTACCTACGAGCAGTACTTC	CASSPRDSQLTYEQYF
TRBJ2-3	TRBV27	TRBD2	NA	TGTGCCAGCAGTTCACGGGGGGGTCCTAGCACAGATACGCAGTATTTT	CASSSRGGPSTDTQYF
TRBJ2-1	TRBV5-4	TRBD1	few	TGTGCCAGCAGCCGTCGGGACAGGGGGCTAGATGAGCAGTTCTTC	CASSRRDRGLDEQFF
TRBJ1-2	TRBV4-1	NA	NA	TGCGCCAGCAGCCAGTTGCTTACGGACGGGATATCGTATGGCTACACCTTC	CASSQLLTDGISYGYTF
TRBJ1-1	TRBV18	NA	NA	TGTGCCAGCTCACCACCAGAGGGATACACTGAAGCTTTCTTT	CASSPPEGYTEAFF
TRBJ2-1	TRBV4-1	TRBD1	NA	TGCGCCAGCAGCCACCCCGGGACAGCTTACAATGAGCAGTTCTTC	CASSHPGTAYNEQFF
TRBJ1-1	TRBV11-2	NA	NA	TGTGCCAGCAGCTACACGACAGGGAACACTGAAGCTTTCTTT	CASSYTTGNTEAFF
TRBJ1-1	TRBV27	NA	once	TGTGCCAGCAGTTTCCGGCCAGGGCTGCCTGAAGCTTTCTTT	CASSFRPGLPEAFF
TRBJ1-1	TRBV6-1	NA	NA	TGTGCCAGCAGTGAAGGGGGGCGTACTGAAGCTTTCTTT	CASSEGGRTEAFF
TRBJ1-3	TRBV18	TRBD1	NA	TGTGCCAGCTCACCACAGGGGGCCCCCGGAAACACCATATATTTT	CASSPQGAPGNTIYF
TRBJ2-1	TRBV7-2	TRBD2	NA	TGTGCCAGCAGCCCGGGTAGCGGGGGTGACGAGCAGTTCTTC	CASSPGSGGDEQFF
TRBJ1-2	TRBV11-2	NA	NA	TGTGCCAGCAGCTCAGGGATTGGGAACTATGGCTACACCTTC	CASSSGIGNYGYTF
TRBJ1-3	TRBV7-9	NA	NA	TGTGCCAGCAGCTTACGGACAGAAGAGACCTCTGGAAACACCATATATTTT	CASSLRTEETSGNTIYF
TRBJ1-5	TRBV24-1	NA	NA	TGTGCCACCAGTGCTGACAGTTATCAGCCCCAGCATTTT	CATSADSYQPQHF
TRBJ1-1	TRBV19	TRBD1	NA	TGTGCCAGTAGTTCCACCTGGACAGGTGAAGCTTTCTTT	CASSSTWTGEAFF
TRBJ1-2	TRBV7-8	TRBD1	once	TGTGCCAGCAGCCCCGGACAGGGGAGGCACACCTTC	CASSPGQGRHTF
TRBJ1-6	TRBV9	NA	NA	TGTGCCAGCAGCGTAGGGCAACGTCCTTCACCCCTCCACTTT	CASSVGQRPSPLHF
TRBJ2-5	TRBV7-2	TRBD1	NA	TGTGCCAGCAGCTTAGCGAGGACAGGGTCAGAGACCCAGTACTTC	CASSLARTGSETQYF
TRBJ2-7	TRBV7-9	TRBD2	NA	TGTGCCAGCACCGGTGCGGGGGACTACGAGCAGTACTTC	CASTGAGDYEQYF